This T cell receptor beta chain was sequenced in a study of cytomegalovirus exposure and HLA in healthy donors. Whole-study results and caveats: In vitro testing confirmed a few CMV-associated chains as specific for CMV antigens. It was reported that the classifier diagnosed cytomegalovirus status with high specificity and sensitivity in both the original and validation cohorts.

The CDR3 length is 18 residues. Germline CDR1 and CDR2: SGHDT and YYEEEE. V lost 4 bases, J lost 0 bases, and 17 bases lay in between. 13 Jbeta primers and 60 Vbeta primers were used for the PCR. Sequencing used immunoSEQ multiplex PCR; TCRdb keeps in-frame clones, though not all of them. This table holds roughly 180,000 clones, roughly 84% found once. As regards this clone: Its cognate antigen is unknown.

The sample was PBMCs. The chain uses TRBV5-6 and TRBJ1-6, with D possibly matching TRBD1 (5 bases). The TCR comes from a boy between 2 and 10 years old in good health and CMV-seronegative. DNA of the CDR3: TGTGCCAGCAGCGGCGGGACCCCCGAAAGCTCCTATAATTCACCCCTCCACTTT. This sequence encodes CASSGGTPESSYNSPLHF.